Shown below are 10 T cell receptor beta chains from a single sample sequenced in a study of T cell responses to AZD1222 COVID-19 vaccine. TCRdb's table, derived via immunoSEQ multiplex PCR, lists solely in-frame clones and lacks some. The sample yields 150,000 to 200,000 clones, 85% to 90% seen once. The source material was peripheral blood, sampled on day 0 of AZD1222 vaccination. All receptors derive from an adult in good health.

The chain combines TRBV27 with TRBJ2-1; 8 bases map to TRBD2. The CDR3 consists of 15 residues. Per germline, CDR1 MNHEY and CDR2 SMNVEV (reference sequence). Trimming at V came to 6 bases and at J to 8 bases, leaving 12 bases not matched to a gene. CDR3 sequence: CASSARGAFWDEQFF. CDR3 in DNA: TGTGCCAGCAGCGCGCGGGGGGCGTTTTGGGATGAGCAGTTCTTC.

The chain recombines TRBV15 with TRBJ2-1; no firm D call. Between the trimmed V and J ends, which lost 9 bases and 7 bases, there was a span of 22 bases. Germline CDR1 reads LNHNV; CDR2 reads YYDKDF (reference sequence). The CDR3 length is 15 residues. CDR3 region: CATMEYSHGKNEQFF. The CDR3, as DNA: TGTGCCACGATGGAGTACTCCCACGGAAAAAATGAGCAGTTCTTC. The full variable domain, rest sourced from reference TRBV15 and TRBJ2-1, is DAMVIQNPRYQVTQFGKPVTLSCSQTLNHNVMYWYQQKSSQAPKLLFHYYDKDFNNEADTPDNFQSRRPNTSFCFLDIRSPGLGDTAMYLCATMEYSHGKNEQFFGPGTRLTVL.

This chain's CDR3 is CAIGQPRGADTQYF. Written as DNA, the CDR3 is TGTGCCATCGGCCAGCCCCGGGGCGCAGATACGCAGTATTTT. The rearrangement links TRBV10-3 to TRBJ2-3; TRBD1 or TRBD2 may be the D gene (5 bases each). Looked up from germline, CDR1 is ENHRY and CDR2 is SYGVKD. V lost 8 bases and J 4 bases, leaving 16 bases between the germline ends. CDR3 length equals 14 residues.

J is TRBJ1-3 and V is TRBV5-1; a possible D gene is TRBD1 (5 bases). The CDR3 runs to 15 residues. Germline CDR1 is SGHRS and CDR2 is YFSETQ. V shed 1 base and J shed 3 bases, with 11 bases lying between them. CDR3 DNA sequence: TGCGCCAGCAGCTTGAATACAGGCGTTGGAAACACCATATATTTT. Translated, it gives CASSLNTGVGNTIYF.

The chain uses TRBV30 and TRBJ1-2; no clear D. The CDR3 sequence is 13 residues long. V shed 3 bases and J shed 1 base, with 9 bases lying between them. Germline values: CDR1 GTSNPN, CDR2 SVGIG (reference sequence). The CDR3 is CAWREDFNYGYTF. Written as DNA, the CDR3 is TGTGCCTGGAGGGAAGATTTTAACTATGGCTACACCTTC.

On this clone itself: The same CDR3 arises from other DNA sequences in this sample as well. CDR3 region: CASSPTRRNQPQHF. The CDR3 DNA sequence: TGTGCCAGTAGCCCCACAAGGCGAAATCAGCCCCAGCATTTT. The rearrangement uses TRBV19 and TRBJ1-5; no reliable D call. The CDR3 extends over 14 amino acids. The germline CDR1 and CDR2 sequences are LNHDA and SQIVND (reference sequence). V shed 6 bases and J shed 4 bases, with 13 bases lying between them.

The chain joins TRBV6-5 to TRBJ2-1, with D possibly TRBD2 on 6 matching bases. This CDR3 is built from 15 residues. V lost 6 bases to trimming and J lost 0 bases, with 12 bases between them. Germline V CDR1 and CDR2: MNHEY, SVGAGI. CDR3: CASRRAGSSYNEQFF. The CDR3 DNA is TGTGCCAGCAGAAGGGCGGGGAGCTCCTACAATGAGCAGTTCTTC.

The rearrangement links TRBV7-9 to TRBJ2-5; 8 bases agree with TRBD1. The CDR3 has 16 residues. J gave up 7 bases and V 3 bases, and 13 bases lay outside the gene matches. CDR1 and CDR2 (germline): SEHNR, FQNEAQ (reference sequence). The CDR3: CASSFPTGGGRGTQYF. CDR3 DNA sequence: TGTGCCAGCAGCTTCCCTACAGGGGGAGGAAGAGGGACCCAGTACTTC. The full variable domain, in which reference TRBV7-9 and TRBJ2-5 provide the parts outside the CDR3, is DTGVSQNPRHKITKRGQNVTFRCDPISEHNRLYWYRQTLGQGPEFLTYFQNEAQLEKSRLLSDRFSAERPKGSFSTLEIQRTEQGDSAMYLCASSFPTGGGRGTQYFGPGTRLLVL.

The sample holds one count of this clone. The CDR3 DNA reads as TGTGCCAGCAGTTTATCGGGACCCGCGGGGGTTGAGCAGTTCTTC. It specifies CASSLSGPAGVEQFF. The chain is built from TRBV27 and TRBJ2-1; 7 bases agree with TRBD2. J lost 9 bases, V lost 0 bases, and 8 bases had no gene match. Germline assignment: CDR1 MNHEY and CDR2 SMNVEV (reference sequence). This CDR3 spans 15 amino acids.

DNA of the CDR3: TGTGCCAGCAGCGAGATGGGGCAGGGGTCCTACGAGCAGTACTTC. Residues: CASSEMGQGSYEQYF. The chain recombines TRBV7-2 with TRBJ2-7, with a tentative D call TRBD1 (6 bases). With 5 bases removed from V and 1 base from J, the gap between germline ends came to 15 bases. The germline V gene encodes CDR1 SGHTA and CDR2 FQGNSA. The CDR3 sequence is 15 residues long.